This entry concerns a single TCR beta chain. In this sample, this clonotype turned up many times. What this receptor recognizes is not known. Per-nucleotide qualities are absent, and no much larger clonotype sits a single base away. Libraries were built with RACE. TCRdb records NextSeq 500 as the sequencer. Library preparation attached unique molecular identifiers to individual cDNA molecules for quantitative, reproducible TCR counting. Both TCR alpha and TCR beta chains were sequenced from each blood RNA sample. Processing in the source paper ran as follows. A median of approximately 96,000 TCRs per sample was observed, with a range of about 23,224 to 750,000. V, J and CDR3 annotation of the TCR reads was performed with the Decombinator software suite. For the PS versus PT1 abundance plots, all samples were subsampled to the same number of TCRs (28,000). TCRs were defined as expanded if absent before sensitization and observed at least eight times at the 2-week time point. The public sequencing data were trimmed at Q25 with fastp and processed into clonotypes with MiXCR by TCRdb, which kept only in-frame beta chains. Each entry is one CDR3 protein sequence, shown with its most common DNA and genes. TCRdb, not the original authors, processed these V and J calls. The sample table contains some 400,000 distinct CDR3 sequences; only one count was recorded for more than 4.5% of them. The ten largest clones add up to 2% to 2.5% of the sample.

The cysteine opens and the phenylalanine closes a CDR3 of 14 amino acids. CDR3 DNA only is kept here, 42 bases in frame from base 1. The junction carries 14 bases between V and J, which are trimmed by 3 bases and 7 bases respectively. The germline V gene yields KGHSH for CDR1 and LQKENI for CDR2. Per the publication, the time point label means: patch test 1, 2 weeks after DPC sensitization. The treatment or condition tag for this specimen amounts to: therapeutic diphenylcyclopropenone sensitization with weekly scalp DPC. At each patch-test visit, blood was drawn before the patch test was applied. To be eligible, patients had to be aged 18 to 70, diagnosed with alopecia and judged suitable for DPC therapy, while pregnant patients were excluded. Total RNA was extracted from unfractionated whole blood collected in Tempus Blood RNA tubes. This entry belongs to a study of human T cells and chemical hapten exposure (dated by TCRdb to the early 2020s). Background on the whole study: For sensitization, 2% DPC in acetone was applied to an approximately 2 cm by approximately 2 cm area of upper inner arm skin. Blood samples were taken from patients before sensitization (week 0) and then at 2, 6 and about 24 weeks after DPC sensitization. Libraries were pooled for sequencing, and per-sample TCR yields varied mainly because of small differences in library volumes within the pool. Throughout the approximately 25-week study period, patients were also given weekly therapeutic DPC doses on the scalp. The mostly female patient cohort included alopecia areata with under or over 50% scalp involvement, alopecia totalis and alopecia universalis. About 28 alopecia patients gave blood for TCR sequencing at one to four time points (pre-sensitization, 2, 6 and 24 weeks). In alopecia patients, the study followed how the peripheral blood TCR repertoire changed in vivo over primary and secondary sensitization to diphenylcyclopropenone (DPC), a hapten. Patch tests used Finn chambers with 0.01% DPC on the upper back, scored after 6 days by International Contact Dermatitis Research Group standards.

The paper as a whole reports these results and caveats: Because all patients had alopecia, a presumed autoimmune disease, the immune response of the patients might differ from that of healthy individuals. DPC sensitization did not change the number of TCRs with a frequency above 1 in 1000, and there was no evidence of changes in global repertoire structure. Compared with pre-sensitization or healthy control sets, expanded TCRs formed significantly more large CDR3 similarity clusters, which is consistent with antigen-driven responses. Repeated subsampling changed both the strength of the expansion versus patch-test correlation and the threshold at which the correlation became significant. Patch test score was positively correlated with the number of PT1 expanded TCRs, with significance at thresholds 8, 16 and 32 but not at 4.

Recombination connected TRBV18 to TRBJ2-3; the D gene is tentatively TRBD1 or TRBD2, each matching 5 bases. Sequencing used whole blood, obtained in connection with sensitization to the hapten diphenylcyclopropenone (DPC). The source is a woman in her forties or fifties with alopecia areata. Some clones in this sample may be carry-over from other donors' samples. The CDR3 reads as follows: CASSPVEGSYTQYF. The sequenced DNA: TGTGCCAGCTCACCGGTAGAGGGGTCATATACGCAGTATTTT. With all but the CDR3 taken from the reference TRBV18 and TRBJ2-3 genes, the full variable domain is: NAGVMQNPRHLVRRRGQEARLRCSPMKGHSHVYWYRQLPEEGLKFMVYLQKENIIDESGMPKERFSAEFPKEGPSILRIQQVVRGDSAAYFCASSPVEGSYTQYFGPGTRLTVL.